This T cell receptor (beta chain) is drawn from a study of cytomegalovirus exposure and HLA in healthy donors. With V trimmed by 3 bases and J by 7 bases, 10 bases remained unmatched. In germline, CDR1 is LGHNA, CDR2 YSLEER. The CDR3 sequence is 17 residues long. Both 60 Vbeta primers and 13 Jbeta primers went into the PCR. Produced via immunoSEQ multiplex PCR; TCRdb's table is partial and in-frame only. The sample contains about 180,000 clones, 70% to 85% of which appear only once. The chain employs TRBV4-3 and TRBJ1-6; 9 bases are shared with TRBD1. The sequencing sample was made of PBMCs. The clonotype originates from a man between 18 and 35 years old in good health and CMV-seronegative. The CDR3 region has the DNA TGCGCCAGCAGCCACATAACAGGTGGACAGGGGAATTCACCCCTCCACTTT. Its protein product is CASSHITGGQGNSPLHF.